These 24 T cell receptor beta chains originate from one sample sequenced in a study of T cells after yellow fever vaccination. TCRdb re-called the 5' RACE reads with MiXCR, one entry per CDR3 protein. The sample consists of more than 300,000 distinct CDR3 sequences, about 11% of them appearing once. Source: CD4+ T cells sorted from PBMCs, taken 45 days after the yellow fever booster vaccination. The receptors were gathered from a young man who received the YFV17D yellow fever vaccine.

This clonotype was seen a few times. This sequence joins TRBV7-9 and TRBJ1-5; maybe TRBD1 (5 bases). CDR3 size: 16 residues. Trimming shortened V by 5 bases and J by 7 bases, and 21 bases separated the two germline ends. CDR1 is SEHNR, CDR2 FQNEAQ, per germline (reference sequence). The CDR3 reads CASSPSGWGTRQPQHF. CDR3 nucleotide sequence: TGTGCCAGCAGCCCCAGCGGCTGGGGGACGAGGCAGCCCCAGCATTTT.

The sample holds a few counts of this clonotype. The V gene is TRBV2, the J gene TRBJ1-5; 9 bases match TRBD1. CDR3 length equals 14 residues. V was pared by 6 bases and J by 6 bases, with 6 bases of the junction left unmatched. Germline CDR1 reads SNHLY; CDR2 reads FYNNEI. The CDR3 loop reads CASRTGGAGQPQHF. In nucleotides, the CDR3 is TGTGCCAGCAGAACAGGGGGCGCAGGTCAGCCCCAGCATTTT.

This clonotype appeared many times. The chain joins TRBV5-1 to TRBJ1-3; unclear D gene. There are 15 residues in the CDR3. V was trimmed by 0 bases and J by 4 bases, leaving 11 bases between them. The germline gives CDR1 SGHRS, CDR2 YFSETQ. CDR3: CASSLGRRTGNTIYF. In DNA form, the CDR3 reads TGCGCCAGCAGCTTGGGCAGAAGGACCGGAAACACCATATATTTT.

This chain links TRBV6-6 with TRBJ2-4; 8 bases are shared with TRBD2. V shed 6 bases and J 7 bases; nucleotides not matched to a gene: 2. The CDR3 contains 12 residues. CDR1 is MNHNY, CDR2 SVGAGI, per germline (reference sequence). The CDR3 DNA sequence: TGTGCCAGCAGCACGGGGGGGAACATTCAGTACTTC. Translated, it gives CASSTGGNIQYF.

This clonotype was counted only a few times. DNA for the CDR3: TGCAGTGCTCATGAGGCAGACCTCTACAATGAGCAGTTCTTC. It is translated as CSAHEADLYNEQFF. V usage is TRBV20-1 and J usage is TRBJ2-1; unclear D gene. Looked up from germline, CDR1 is DFQATT and CDR2 is SNEGSKA (reference sequence). The V end lost 5 bases, the J end lost 3 bases, and 14 bases lay between the germline ends. The CDR3 spans 14 residues.

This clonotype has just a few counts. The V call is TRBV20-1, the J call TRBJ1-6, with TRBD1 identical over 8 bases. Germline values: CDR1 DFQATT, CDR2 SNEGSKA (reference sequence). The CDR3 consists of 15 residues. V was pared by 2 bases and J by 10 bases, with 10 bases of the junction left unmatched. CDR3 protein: CSARSWAGGASPLHF. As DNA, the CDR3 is TGCAGTGCTAGATCTTGGGCAGGGGGCGCGTCACCCCTCCACTTT.

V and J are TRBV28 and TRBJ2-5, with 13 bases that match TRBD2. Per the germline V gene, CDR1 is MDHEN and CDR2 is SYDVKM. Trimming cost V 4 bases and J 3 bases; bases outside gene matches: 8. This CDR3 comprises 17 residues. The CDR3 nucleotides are TGTGCCAGCAGTTCATGGCCTGGGACTAGCGGGGAAGAGACCCAGTACTTC. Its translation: CASSSWPGTSGEETQYF.

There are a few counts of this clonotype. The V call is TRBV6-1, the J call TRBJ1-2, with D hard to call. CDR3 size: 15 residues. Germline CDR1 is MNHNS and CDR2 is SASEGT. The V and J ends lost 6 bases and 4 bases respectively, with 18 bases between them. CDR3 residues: CASRWAPEEGYGYTF. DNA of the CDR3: TGTGCCAGCAGATGGGCACCCGAGGAGGGCTATGGCTACACCTTC.

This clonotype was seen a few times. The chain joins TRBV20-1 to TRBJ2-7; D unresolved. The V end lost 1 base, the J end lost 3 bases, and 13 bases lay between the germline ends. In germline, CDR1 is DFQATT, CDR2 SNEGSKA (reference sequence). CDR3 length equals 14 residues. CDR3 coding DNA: TGCAGTGCTAGAGGAGGTCCCCCACACTACGAGCAGTACGTC. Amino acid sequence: CSARGGPPHYEQYV.

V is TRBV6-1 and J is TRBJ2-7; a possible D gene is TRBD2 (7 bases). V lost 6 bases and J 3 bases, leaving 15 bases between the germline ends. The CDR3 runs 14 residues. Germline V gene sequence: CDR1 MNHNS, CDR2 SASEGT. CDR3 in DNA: TGTGCCAGCAGACCTGGGGGGGCGAACTACGAGCAGTACTTC. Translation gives CASRPGGANYEQYF.

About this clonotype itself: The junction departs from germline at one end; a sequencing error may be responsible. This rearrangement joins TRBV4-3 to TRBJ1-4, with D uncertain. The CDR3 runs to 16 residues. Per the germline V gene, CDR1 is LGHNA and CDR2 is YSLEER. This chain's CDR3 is CASSQDRAATNEKLIF. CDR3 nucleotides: TGCGCCAGCAGCCAAGATAGAGCAGCAACTAATGAAAAACTGATTTTT.

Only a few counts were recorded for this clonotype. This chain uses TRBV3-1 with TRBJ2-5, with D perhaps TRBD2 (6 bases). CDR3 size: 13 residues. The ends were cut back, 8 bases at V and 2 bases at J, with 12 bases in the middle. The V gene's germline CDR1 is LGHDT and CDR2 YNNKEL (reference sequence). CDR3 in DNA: TGTGCCAGCTGGGACTGGTCGCAAGAGACCCAGTACTTC. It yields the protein CASWDWSQETQYF.

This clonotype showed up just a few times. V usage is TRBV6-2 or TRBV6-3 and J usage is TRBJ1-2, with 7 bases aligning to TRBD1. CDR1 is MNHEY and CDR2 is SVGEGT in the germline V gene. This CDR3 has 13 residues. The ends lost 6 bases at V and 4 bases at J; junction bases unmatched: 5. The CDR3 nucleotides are TGTGCCAGCAGAGGGACAGCCTTCTATGGCTACACCTTC. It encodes CASRGTAFYGYTF.

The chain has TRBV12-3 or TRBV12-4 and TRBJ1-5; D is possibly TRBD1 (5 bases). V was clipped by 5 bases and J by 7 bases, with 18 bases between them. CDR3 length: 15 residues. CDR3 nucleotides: TGTGCCAGCAGTACCTCCTCTGGGGGGAGGCAGCCCCAGCATTTT. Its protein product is CASSTSSGGRQPQHF.

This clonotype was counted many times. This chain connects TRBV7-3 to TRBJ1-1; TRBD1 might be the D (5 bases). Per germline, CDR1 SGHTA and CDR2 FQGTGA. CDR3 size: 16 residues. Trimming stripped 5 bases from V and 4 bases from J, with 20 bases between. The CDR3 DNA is TGTGCCAGCAGCCCCCGGGGCAGTCCCCGGAGCACTGAAGCTTTCTTT. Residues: CASSPRGSPRSTEAFF. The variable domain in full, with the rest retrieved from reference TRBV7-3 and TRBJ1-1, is GAGVSQTPSNKVTEKGKYVELRCDPISGHTALYWYRQSLGQGPEFLIYFQGTGAADDSGLPNDRFFAVRPEGSVSTLKIQRTERGDSAVYLCASSPRGSPRSTEAFFGQGTRLTVV.

The CDR3 DNA sequence: TGTGCCAGTAGTTTGGACGGCAGCTCCTATAATTCACCCCTCCACTTT. Residues: CASSLDGSSYNSPLHF. The V call is TRBV19, the J call TRBJ1-6; D uncertain. V lost 5 bases, J lost 0 bases, and 11 bases lay in between. Germline CDR1 reads LNHDA; CDR2 reads SQIVND (reference sequence). The CDR3 consists of 16 residues.

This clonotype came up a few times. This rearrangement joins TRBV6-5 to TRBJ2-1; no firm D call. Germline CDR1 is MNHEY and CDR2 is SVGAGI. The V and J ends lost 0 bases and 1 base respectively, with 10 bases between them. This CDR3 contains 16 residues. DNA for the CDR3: TGTGCCAGCAGTTACTCCGCAGCGACATCCTACAATGAGCAGTTCTTC. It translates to CASSYSAATSYNEQFF.

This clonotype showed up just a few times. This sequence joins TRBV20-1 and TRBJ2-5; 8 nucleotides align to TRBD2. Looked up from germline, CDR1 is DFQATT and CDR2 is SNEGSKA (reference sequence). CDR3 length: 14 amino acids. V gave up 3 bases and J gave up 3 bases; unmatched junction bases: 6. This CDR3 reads CSARQALAEETQYF. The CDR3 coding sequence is TGCAGTGCTAGGCAAGCACTAGCGGAAGAGACCCAGTACTTC.

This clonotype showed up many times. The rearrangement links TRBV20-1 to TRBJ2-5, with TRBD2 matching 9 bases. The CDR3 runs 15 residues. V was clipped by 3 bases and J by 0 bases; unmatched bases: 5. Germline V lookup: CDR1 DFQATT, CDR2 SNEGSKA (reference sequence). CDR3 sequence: CSARAASGDQETQYF. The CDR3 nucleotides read TGCAGTGCTAGGGCAGCTAGCGGGGACCAAGAGACCCAGTACTTC.

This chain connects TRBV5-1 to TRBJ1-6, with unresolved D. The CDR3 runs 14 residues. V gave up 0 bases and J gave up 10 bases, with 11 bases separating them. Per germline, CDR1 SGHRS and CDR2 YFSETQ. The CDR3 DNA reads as TGCGCCAGCAGCTTGGAAAGGGTTGGGTCACCCCTCCACTTT. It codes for CASSLERVGSPLHF.

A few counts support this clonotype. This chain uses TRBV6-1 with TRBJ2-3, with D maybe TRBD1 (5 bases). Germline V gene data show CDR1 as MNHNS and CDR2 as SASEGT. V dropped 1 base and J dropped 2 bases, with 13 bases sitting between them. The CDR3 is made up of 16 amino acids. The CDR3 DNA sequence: TGTGCCAGCAGTGAAGGAAAATTACAGGCCACAGATACGCAGTATTTT. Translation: CASSEGKLQATDTQYF.

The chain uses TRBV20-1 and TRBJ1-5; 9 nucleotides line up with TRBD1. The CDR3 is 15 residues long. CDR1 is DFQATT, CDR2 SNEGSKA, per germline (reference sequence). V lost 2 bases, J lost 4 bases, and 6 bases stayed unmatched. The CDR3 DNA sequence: TGCAGTGCTAGAAAACCGGGACAGGGAAATCAGCCCCAGCATTTT. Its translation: CSARKPGQGNQPQHF.

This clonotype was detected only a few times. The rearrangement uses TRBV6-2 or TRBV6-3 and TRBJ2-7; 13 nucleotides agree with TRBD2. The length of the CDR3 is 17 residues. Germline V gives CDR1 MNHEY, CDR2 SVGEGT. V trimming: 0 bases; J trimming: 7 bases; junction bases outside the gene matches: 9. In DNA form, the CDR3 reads TGTGCCAGCAGTTACTCGGCGGGACTAGCGGGGTTTTCGGAGCAGTACTTC. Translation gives CASSYSAGLAGFSEQYF.

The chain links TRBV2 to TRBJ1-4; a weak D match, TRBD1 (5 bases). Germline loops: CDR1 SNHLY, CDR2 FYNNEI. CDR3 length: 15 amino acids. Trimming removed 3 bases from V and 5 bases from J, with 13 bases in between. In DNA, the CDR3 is TGTGCCAGCAGTGAGGCGGGGCCATCGAATGAAAAACTGTTTTTT. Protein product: CASSEAGPSNEKLFF.